The source of this T cell receptor beta chain is a study of T cell responses to AZD1222 COVID-19 vaccine. The V gene's germline CDR1 is SQVTM and CDR2 ANQGSEA. V shed 1 base and J shed 1 base, with 13 bases lying between them. This CDR3 has 15 residues. Repertoires were generated with immunoSEQ multiplex PCR, while TCRdb's copy carries only in-frame clones and drops some. In the table there are roughly 120,000 clones, around 88% of which are singletons. The clonotype comes from an adult in good health. The chain is built from TRBV29-1 and TRBJ1-1; D gene uncertain. Specimen: peripheral blood, collected on day 0 of AZD1222 vaccination. CDR3 bases: TGCAGCGTTGAAGGTCAAGCGGAGGGGAACACTGAAGCTTTCTTT. This codes for CSVEGQAEGNTEAFF. Full variable domain (remainder filled in from reference TRBV29-1 and TRBJ1-1): SAVISQKPSRDICQRGTSLTIQCQVDSQVTMMFWYRQQPGQSLTLIATANQGSEATYESGFVIDKFPISRPNLTFSTLTVSNMSPEDSSIYLCSVEGQAEGNTEAFFGQGTRLTVV.